Following are 23 T cell receptor beta chains from one sample sequenced in a study of control samples from healthy donors and cancer patients. Produced via immunoSEQ multiplex PCR; TCRdb's table is partial and in-frame only. The top ten hold over 1.5% of the sample, which has approximately 190,000 clones, 91% seen once. Source material: blood. The receptors stem from a man between 25 and 39 years old in good health.

V and J are TRBV7-8 and TRBJ2-3; D perhaps matches TRBD2 (6 bases). The length of the CDR3 is 15 residues. With 2 bases removed from V and 5 bases from J, the gap between germline ends came to 14 bases. Germline values: CDR1 SGHVS, CDR2 FQNEAQ. CDR3 region: CASSLTWAGGDTQYF. The CDR3 nucleotides read TGTGCCAGCAGCTTAACCTGGGCCGGGGGAGATACGCAGTATTTT.

The chain carries TRBV6-1 and TRBJ1-6; 8 bases map to TRBD1. Germline V gives CDR1 MNHNS, CDR2 SASEGT. This CDR3 has 15 residues. V shed 5 bases, J shed 5 bases, and the junction held 5 bases outside the gene matches. The CDR3 DNA reads as TGTGCCAGCAGTCAGACAGGGGTGAATAATTCACCCCTCCACTTT. This codes for CASSQTGVNNSPLHF.

The V gene is TRBV19, the J gene TRBJ2-6; 10 nucleotides line up with TRBD2. The CDR3 extends over 17 amino acids. CDR1 is LNHDA, CDR2 SQIVND, per germline (reference sequence). Germline trimming cut 3 bases from V and 4 bases from J; bases unmatched to any gene: 6. The CDR3 DNA is TGTGCCAGTAGTATTTCAGCGGGGGGGCTCGGGGCCAACGTCCTGACTTTC. The encoded protein is CASSISAGGLGANVLTF.

CDR3 bases: TGTGCCAGCAGTGAATCAACCGGGGGGGCCACAGATACGCAGTATTTT. Amino acids: CASSESTGGATDTQYF. The chain combines TRBV6-1 with TRBJ2-3; 8 bases align to TRBD2. Trimming removed 2 bases from V and 2 bases from J; junction bases left unmatched: 6. The CDR3 length is 16 residues. In germline, CDR1 is MNHNS, CDR2 SASEGT.

The chain links TRBV5-1 to TRBJ1-1, with a tentative D call TRBD1 (5 bases). V lost 1 base, J lost 4 bases, and 8 bases lay in between. Germline lookup yields CDR1 SGHRS and CDR2 YFSETQ. This CDR3 contains 13 residues. CDR3 in amino acids: CASSLWGPTEAFF. CDR3 bases: TGCGCCAGCAGCTTGTGGGGACCCACTGAAGCTTTCTTT.

The rearrangement uses TRBV2 and TRBJ1-4; D uncertain. CDR3 length: 12 amino acids. The V gene lost 3 bases and the J gene lost 7 bases, with 6 bases spanning the gap. Germline CDR1 SNHLY, CDR2 FYNNEI. CDR3 sequence: CASSERGEKLFF. As DNA, the CDR3 is TGTGCCAGCAGTGAGCGCGGTGAAAAACTGTTTTTT.

The genes are TRBV7-9 and TRBJ1-1; 9 bases fit TRBD1. With 0 bases clipped from V and 4 bases from J, the junction kept 3 bases outside the gene matches. CDR1 and CDR2 (germline): SEHNR, FQNEAQ (reference sequence). The CDR3 is 15 amino acids. The CDR3 loop reads CASSLARTGATEAFF. CDR3 DNA sequence: TGTGCCAGCAGCTTAGCCCGGACAGGGGCCACTGAAGCTTTCTTT.

The chain joins TRBV4-1 to TRBJ2-6; D not certain. The CDR3 is 18 residues long. Germline V gives CDR1 MGHRA, CDR2 YSYEKL. The V gene lost 1 base and the J gene lost 1 base, with 14 bases spanning the gap. The CDR3 reads CASSQGERARSGANVLTF. The CDR3 nucleotides read TGCGCCAGCAGCCAAGGTGAAAGGGCTCGGTCTGGGGCCAACGTCCTGACTTTC.

This chain links TRBV4-1 with TRBJ2-3; 7 positions match TRBD1. This CDR3 contains 14 residues. The germline gives CDR1 MGHRA, CDR2 YSYEKL. Unmatched junction bases numbered 3, after V lost 5 bases and J lost 1 base. The CDR3 coding sequence is TGCGCCAGCAGCGACAGGGTCCGCACAGATACGCAGTATTTT. This encodes CASSDRVRTDTQYF.

This rearrangement joins TRBV4-2 to TRBJ1-2, with D possibly TRBD1 on 6 matching bases. V was shortened by 2 bases and J by 5 bases, with 18 bases between the two germline ends. Germline V gene sequence: CDR1 LGHNA, CDR2 YNFKEQ. The CDR3 spans 16 residues. The CDR3 here is CASSQPAGGTPYGYTF. CDR3 in DNA: TGTGCCAGCAGCCAACCGGCGGGGGGGACACCGTATGGCTACACCTTC.

This chain uses TRBV9 with TRBJ1-5; tentative D call: TRBD1 (5 bases). CDR3 size: 16 residues. Trimming stripped 3 bases from V and 3 bases from J, with 16 bases between. Germline lookup yields CDR1 SGDLS and CDR2 YYNGEE. CDR3 sequence reads: CASSEGSGAANQPQHF. CDR3 coding DNA: TGTGCCAGCAGCGAGGGGTCTGGGGCAGCCAATCAGCCCCAGCATTTT.

The rearrangement uses TRBV6-5 and TRBJ2-1; possible D gene TRBD2, 5 bases. Germline loops: CDR1 MNHEY, CDR2 SVGAGI. The V end was cut by 4 bases, the J end by 3 bases, with 13 bases between. CDR3 length equals 15 residues. CDR3 residues: CASSLDSRHYNEQFF. The CDR3, as DNA: TGTGCCAGCAGTTTGGACTCCCGACACTACAATGAGCAGTTCTTC.

This clone has just a few counts. The chain links TRBV2 to TRBJ1-3; D is uncertain. There are 15 residues in the CDR3. Between the trimmed V and J ends, which lost 1 base and 0 bases, there was a span of 7 bases. In germline, CDR1 is SNHLY, CDR2 FYNNEI. The CDR3 region has the DNA TGTGCCAGCAGTGAAGACAGACTCTCTGGAAACACCATATATTTT. Translated: CASSEDRLSGNTIYF. The whole variable domain, remainder taken from reference TRBV2 and TRBJ1-3, is EPEVTQTPSHQVTQMGQEVILRCVPISNHLYFYWYRQILGQKVEFLVSFYNNEISEKSEIFDDQFSVERPDGSNFTLKIRSTKLEDSAMYFCASSEDRLSGNTIYFGEGSWLTVV.

The chain combines TRBV5-1 with TRBJ1-6; no clear D. From germline, CDR1 is SGHRS and CDR2 YFSETQ. The CDR3 covers 14 residues. Trimming shortened V by 2 bases and J by 7 bases, and 10 bases separated the two germline ends. The CDR3 region has the DNA TGCGCCAGCAGCTTCGGAGCCCCAAATTCACCCCTCCACTTT. Protein sequence: CASSFGAPNSPLHF.

In nucleotides, the CDR3 is TGTGCCAGCAGTGTAGAGGCTAGAGGGGGGACCCAGTACTTC. It is translated as CASSVEARGGTQYF. The rearrangement links TRBV27 to TRBJ2-5; TRBD1 might be the D (6 bases). The CDR3 sequence is 14 residues long. Trimming stripped 5 bases from V and 7 bases from J, with 17 bases between. Germline loops: CDR1 MNHEY, CDR2 SMNVEV (reference sequence).

The chain links TRBV6-5 to TRBJ2-2; D is undetermined. The germline V and J ends were trimmed by 0 bases and 4 bases, with 6 bases remaining between them. The CDR3 totals 14 residues. The germline CDR1 and CDR2 sequences are MNHEY and SVGAGI. The CDR3 spells CASSYSYSTGELFF. The CDR3 nucleotides read TGTGCCAGCAGTTACTCATATAGCACCGGGGAGCTGTTTTTT.

The chain employs TRBV5-1 and TRBJ1-4, with TRBD1 identical over 7 bases. CDR1 and CDR2 (germline): SGHRS, YFSETQ. Unmatched junction bases numbered 11, after V lost 4 bases and J lost 5 bases. There are 16 residues in the CDR3. CDR3 bases: TGCGCCAGCAGCCCAGCTTTGACAGGGATAAATGAAAAACTGTTTTTT. Amino acid sequence: CASSPALTGINEKLFF.

The chain recombines TRBV2 with TRBJ2-2, with 10 bases fitting TRBD2. Germline loops: CDR1 SNHLY, CDR2 FYNNEI. V shed 7 bases and J 7 bases; nucleotides not matched to a gene: 9. This CDR3 spans 15 amino acids. The CDR3 reads CASMQRGGADGELFF. For the CDR3, the DNA is TGTGCCAGCATGCAGCGGGGGGGAGCGGACGGGGAGCTGTTTTTT.

The chain employs TRBV10-1 and TRBJ2-5; TRBD2 matches 8 bases. The germline gives CDR1 WNHNN, CDR2 SYGVQD (reference sequence). The CDR3 is made up of 13 amino acids. V gave up 9 bases and J gave up 5 bases; unmatched junction bases: 8. DNA of the CDR3: TGCGCCAGTCAAGCGTCGGGAGGGGAGACCCAGTACTTC. Its protein product is CASQASGGETQYF.

This chain uses TRBV5-6 with TRBJ2-2, with D uncertain. This CDR3 spans 13 amino acids. Germline values: CDR1 SGHDT, CDR2 YYEEEE. V lost 4 bases, J lost 1 base, and 5 bases lay in between. CDR3 DNA sequence: TGTGCCAGCAGCGGCGGGAACACCGGGGAGCTGTTTTTT. It is translated as CASSGGNTGELFF.

The chain is built from TRBV10-2 and TRBJ2-3, with 8 bases matching TRBD2. The CDR3 spans 13 residues. With V trimmed by 8 bases and J by 6 bases, 7 bases remained unmatched. The germline CDR1 and CDR2 sequences are WSHSY and SAAADI. The DNA of the CDR3 is TGCGCCAGCGCGGGACGGGGGGGCGATACGCAGTATTTT. Translation gives CASAGRGGDTQYF.

The rearrangement uses TRBV18 and TRBJ1-1; D may be TRBD1 (5 bases). Trimming left V 8 bases short and J 8 bases short, with 21 bases between. This CDR3 contains 14 residues. Germline V lookup: CDR1 KGHSH, CDR2 LQKENI. DNA for the CDR3: TGTGCCAGCCATACCAGACAGTCTACCTCCGAAGCTTTCTTT. Its protein is CASHTRQSTSEAFF. Full variable domain (outside the CDR3, taken from reference TRBV18 and TRBJ1-1): NAGVMQNPRHLVRRRGQEARLRCSPMKGHSHVYWYRQLPEEGLKFMVYLQKENIIDESGMPKERFSAEFPKEGPSILRIQQVVRGDSAAYFCASHTRQSTSEAFFGQGTRLTVV.

J is TRBJ1-1 and V is TRBV18; possibly TRBD1 for D (6 bases). V was clipped by 2 bases and J by 1 base, with 20 bases between them. CDR1 and CDR2 from the germline V gene are KGHSH and LQKENI. The CDR3 covers 18 residues. CDR3 coding DNA: TGTGCCAGCTCACCAGTCTGGGGCAACAGGGTAGGGAACACTGAAGCTTTCTTT. Translating it yields CASSPVWGNRVGNTEAFF.